This T cell receptor beta chain was captured by sequencing in a study of T cells after posttransplantation cyclophosphamide listed by TCRdb under 2016. Notes on the research overall: Using TRB sequencing, the study followed how the T cell repertoire rebuilt after myeloablative bone marrow transplantation with posttransplantation cyclophosphamide given as GVHD prophylaxis. Public TRB sequences were checked against a database of over 3,500 sequences associated with responses to pathogens, tumor antigens, self-antigens and alloantigens. Up to roughly 3 additional blood samples from 2 to 5.2 years after transplant were also TRB-sequenced in 3 patients, as was pretransplant blood from 4 patients. Because TRA and TRB clonality correlated tightly in 9 samples, later TCR analyses were limited to TRB. Samples from a few dozen PTCy-treated patients, along with samples from some 15 of their related bone marrow donors, underwent antigen receptor sequencing. TRB sequencing was performed on blood from all 35 or so PTCy patients with 1-year posttransplant specimens. Findings and caveats that apply to the study as a whole: The TRB repertoires of T cells infiltrating skin or the GI tract showed only limited overlap with the TRB repertoires found in blood. Donor-recipient similarity was low at 1-2 months but increased during the first year, and donor CD8+ memory clones often dominated later blood repertoires. Across 35 to 45 patients, TRB clonality was highly associated with recipient CMV seropositivity and CMV reactivation, and diversity in PTCy patients was similar to diversity in CNI/methotrexate controls.

CDR3 length: 14 amino acids, cysteine to phenylalanine. Of the read, only the CDR3 DNA is kept; its 42 bases are in frame from base 1. CDR1 is given as MNHNS and CDR2 as SASEGT, both from the germline V gene. Germline trimming amounts to 7 bases on V and 4 bases on J, with 7 as the count of junction bases outside the gene matches. Genomic DNA was the input for TRB sequencing, which was run either with the immunoSEQ assay at survey resolution or with the hsTCRB kit. Per the authors' processing: The immunoSEQ software was used for initial read processing, and the LymphoSeq R package was used for repertoire analyses. Clonality was calculated as 1 minus normalized Shannon entropy, and the Gini coefficient was also calculated for each TRB dataset. Phenotypes of unsorted samples were inferred by mapping TRB sequences from sorted subsets of the recipient or donor onto the same recipient's unsorted samples. TCRdb's version of the immuneACCESS table is confined to in-frame rearrangements and falls short of the full clone set. An unresolved V gene accounts for under half of the shortfall where checked; the remainder is of unknown origin. For V, J and clone size, that table is used; D and trimming come from the DNA. The table records approximately 40,000 clones for this sample, and not one of them appears only once. Around 2.1% of the sample goes to the ten largest clones.

On the day of marrow donation, related bone marrow donors gave peripheral blood samples. Peripheral blood and bone marrow mononuclear cells were isolated by Ficoll-Hypaque density centrifugation and cryopreserved. This clone showed up just a few times. Its specific antigen is unknown. No base quality values were provided; no much bigger clone lies one nucleotide off. The chain links TRBV6-1 with TRBJ1-1, and 9 junctional nucleotides match TRBD1. Sequences were obtained from PBMCs. The source of this sequence is a man in his forties or fifties in good health, CMV-negative, and a related stem cell transplant donor. The CDR3 corresponds to CASKGDRAFTEAFF. The nucleotides read TGTGCCAGCAAGGGGGACAGGGCTTTCACTGAAGCTTTCTTT.